This section outlines one TCR beta chain sequence together with its context. Germline values: CDR1 MNHEY, CDR2 SMNVEV (reference sequence). The CDR3 has 16 residues. The ends lost 4 bases at V and 4 bases at J; junction bases unmatched: 7. This sample is part of a study of cytomegalovirus exposure and HLA in healthy donors. In the PCR, 60 Vbeta and 13 Jbeta primers were used. The method was immunoSEQ multiplex PCR; TCRdb's version includes in-frame clones alone and lacks a portion of them. In the table there are more than 95,000 clones, under 85% of which are singletons. The chain couples TRBV27 to TRBJ2-1; the match to TRBD2 covers 10 bases. The TCR comes from a man aged 45 to 65 in good health and CMV-seropositive. Sequencing was performed on PBMCs. The CDR3 region is CASSSPGLAPYNEQFF. The CDR3 coding sequence is TGTGCCAGCAGTTCCCCGGGACTAGCGCCGTACAATGAGCAGTTCTTC.